Listed below are T cell receptor beta chains from one sample, sequenced in a study of blood T cell repertoires in COVID-19. Assay used: immunoSEQ multiplex PCR; TCRdb lists only in-frame clones, some missing. The data show 250,000 or so clones, more than 75% seen once. The sample consisted of peripheral blood. The receptor source for this set is a woman aged 40 to 50 who had recovered from COVID-19. Each CDR3 is given with its conserved first and last residue. D genes are given only for firm matches. The size of a clone is reported for some rows only, either as once, few or many, or as a class for expanded clones.

TRBJ2-4 TRBV6-2/TRBV6-3 NA NA TGTGCCAGCAGCCTACCTCTAGCCGAGGCCAAAAACATTCAGTACTTC CASSLPLAEAKNIQYF
TRBJ2-1 TRBV9 once TRBD2 TGTGCCAGCAGCGAGGGGGTAGCGGGAGGGAATGAGCAGTTCTTC CASSEGVAGGNEQFF
TRBJ2-3 TRBV5-6 NA TRBD2 TGTGCCAGCAGACGGACTAGCAGCACAGATACGCAGTATTTT CASRRTSSTDTQYF
TRBJ2-1 TRBV11-3 NA TRBD1 TGTGCCAGCAGCGCCGGGACAGGGGGGGGACGCCAGTGGGGCTACAATGAGCAGTTCTTC CASSAGTGGGRQWGYNEQFF
TRBJ2-1 TRBV19 NA TRBD2 TGTGCCAGCAGTCCCCCCGGGGGAGGGCGGCAGTTCTTC CASSPPGGGRQFF
TRBJ2-2 TRBV12-2 NA NA TGTGCAAGTCGCCCCGGACTAGTTTGGGGTTGGTCGAACACCGGGGAGCTGTTTTTT CASRPGLVWGWSNTGELFF
TRBJ1-2 TRBV6-6 NA TRBD1 TGTGCCACCTCCGGACAGGGGCTTGGCTACACCTTC CATSGQGLGYTF
TRBJ2-3 TRBV11-3 once TRBD2 TGTGCCAGCAGCTCTGGCGGACTAGCGGGAGGGCGGGTAGGCACAGATACGCAGTATTTT CASSSGGLAGGRVGTDTQYF
TRBJ2-3 TRBV18 few TRBD2 TGTGCCAGCTCACCGGGACTAGCGGACACAGATACGCAGTATTTT CASSPGLADTDTQYF
TRBJ1-2 TRBV27 once TRBD1 TGTGCCAGCAGGGGGCCCAACAGGGGGCTGTATGGCTACACCTTC CASRGPNRGLYGYTF
TRBJ2-5 TRBV30 NA NA TGTGCCATGGAGGTGGGCAGCCAAGAGACCCAGTACTTC CAMEVGSQETQYF
TRBJ2-1 TRBV5-4 NA TRBD2 TGTGCCAGCAGCCGGGGGACTAGCGGCCCCTACAATGAGCAGTTCTTC CASSRGTSGPYNEQFF
TRBJ1-2 TRBV30 NA NA TGTGCCTGGAGCTCCGAGGGACTGGGAGGCTACACCTTC CAWSSEGLGGYTF
TRBJ2-5 TRBV7-6 NA TRBD1 TGTGCCAGCAGCCCCCGGACAGGGGGCTTGGGAGAGACCCAGTACTTC CASSPRTGGLGETQYF
TRBJ1-2 TRBV6-5 NA TRBD1 TGTGCCAGCAGTCCCACCTCGGCAGGGGGCGATGGCTACACCTTC CASSPTSAGGDGYTF
TRBJ1-2 TRBV27 NA NA TGTGCCAGCAGTTTATTGGGCTCTAACTATGGCTACACCTTC CASSLLGSNYGYTF
TRBJ2-1 TRBV11-3 NA NA TGTGCCAGCAGCTTAGGGTTCGGGAGCTCCTACAATGAGCAGTTCTTC CASSLGFGSSYNEQFF
TRBJ1-5 TRBV6-1 NA NA TGTGCCAGCAGTGACAGGCCGCCGATCAGTTGGCCCCAGCATTTT CASSDRPPISWPQHF
TRBJ2-5 TRBV30 NA TRBD2 TGTGCCTGGAGTCGGGCTAGCGGAAAAGAGACCCAGTACTTC CAWSRASGKETQYF
TRBJ1-1 TRBV7-8 once NA TGTGCCAGCAGCCCCCGACAGGCCCCCAGCACTGAAGCTTTCTTT CASSPRQAPSTEAFF
TRBJ1-1 TRBV7-9 NA TRBD1 TGTGCCAGCAGCTTACCGACAGGGGACAATTTCTTT CASSLPTGDNFF
TRBJ1-3 TRBV6-6 NA NA TGTGCCAGCAGTGGCGCCGCGGGCGCGGCAAACACCATATATTTT CASSGAAGAANTIYF
TRBJ1-1 TRBV12-3/TRBV12-4 NA TRBD1 TGTGCCAGCAGTACAGGGGGCACTGAAGCTTTCTTT CASSTGGTEAFF
TRBJ1-2 TRBV19 NA TRBD1 TGTGCCAGTAGTAAAACGACAGGGCTTGGCTACACCTTC CASSKTTGLGYTF
TRBJ1-2 TRBV10-2 NA TRBD1 TGCGCCACCCTGGGACAGGCGAAAGTTGCTAACTATGGCTACACCTTC CATLGQAKVANYGYTF
TRBJ2-1 TRBV5-1 few NA TGCGCCAGCAGCCCCCTGCAGTCCTACAATGAGCAGTTCTTC CASSPLQSYNEQFF
TRBJ1-1 TRBV24-1 NA NA TGTGCCACCAGTGATCCAAACACTGAAGCTTTCTTT CATSDPNTEAFF
TRBJ2-5 TRBV10-3 NA NA TGTGCCATCAGTGAGTCGGGGGGAGAGACCCAGTACTTC CAISESGGETQYF
TRBJ1-2 TRBV27 NA TRBD1 TGTGCCAGCAGTTTCTCGGGACAGAACTATGGCTACACCTTC CASSFSGQNYGYTF
TRBJ2-1 TRBV5-1 NA NA TGCGCCAGCAGCCCGGGGGGCGGTGAGCAGTTCTTC CASSPGGGEQFF
TRBJ2-7 TRBV2 once NA TGTGCCAGCACCCGGGGGGGACAGCCGACCTACGAGCAGTACTTC CASTRGGQPTYEQYF
TRBJ2-3 TRBV5-1 NA NA TGCGCCAGCAGCTTGGCCGGTCCGGGAGATACGCAGTATTTT CASSLAGPGDTQYF
TRBJ2-3 TRBV14 NA TRBD2 TGTGCCAGCAGCCCCGGCGGTCTAGCGGCAGATACGCAGTATTTT CASSPGGLAADTQYF
TRBJ2-5 TRBV7-6 once TRBD2 TGTGCCAGCAGCCCGCTAGCGGCAGGGCAAGAGACCCAGTACTTC CASSPLAAGQETQYF
TRBJ2-5 TRBV5-1 NA NA TGCGCCAGCACCCGCGAGGCGCCTGGCCTTCAAGAGACCCAGTACTTC CASTREAPGLQETQYF
TRBJ1-6 TRBV30 NA TRBD1 TGTGCCTGGAGCATGGGACAGGGCCTCCACTTT CAWSMGQGLHF
TRBJ2-7 TRBV11-3 NA NA TGTGCCAGCAGCCCTAAAGGGGGGGGCCCCTACGAGCAGTACTTC CASSPKGGGPYEQYF
TRBJ2-3 TRBV6-6 NA NA TGTGCCAGCAGTTACCCCCGGGACACAGATACGCAGTATTTT CASSYPRDTDTQYF
TRBJ1-5 TRBV14 NA NA TGTGCCAGCAGCCAGGGAGTCTGGAATCAGCCCCAGCATTTT CASSQGVWNQPQHF
TRBJ2-3 TRBV4-3 NA NA TGCGCCAGCAGCCAAGATGGGGCAGGGGAGCGTACGCAGTATTTT CASSQDGAGERTQYF
TRBJ2-2 TRBV7-3 NA NA TGTGCCAGCAGCGCCCAGGGCGGGGCGAACACCGGGGAGCTGTTTTTT CASSAQGGANTGELFF
TRBJ2-1 TRBV7-2 NA TRBD1 TGTGCCAGCAGCCGAGGACAGGGGGAGGAGCAGTTCTTC CASSRGQGEEQFF
TRBJ1-3 TRBV27 NA NA TGTGCCAGCAGTATTACATACTCTGGAAACACCATATATTTT CASSITYSGNTIYF
TRBJ2-4 TRBV19 NA TRBD2 TGTGCCAGTAGTAGAACCGGGACTAGCGGCTCCCGGCGGGCCAAAAACATTCAGTACTTC CASSRTGTSGSRRAKNIQYF
TRBJ2-5 TRBV29-1 NA NA TGCAGCGTCGGACTGGTGGGGGGAGAGACCCAGTACTTC CSVGLVGGETQYF
TRBJ2-5 TRBV4-3 NA TRBD2 TGCGCCAGCAGCCAAGAGAGGCTAGCGGGGGGGACCCAGTACTTC CASSQERLAGGTQYF
TRBJ1-5 TRBV6-6 NA NA TGTGCCAGCACCCCGGGGGGGGTAAATCAGCCCCAGCATTTT CASTPGGVNQPQHF
TRBJ2-1 TRBV28 NA TRBD2 TGTGCCAGCAGTCTGACTAGCCCTGGGGAGCAGTTCTTC CASSLTSPGEQFF
TRBJ2-5 TRBV25-1 once NA TGTGCCAGCAGTAACTGGGCGGGTGAGACCCAGTACTTC CASSNWAGETQYF